This T cell receptor beta chain was identified during a study of T cell responses to AZD1222 COVID-19 vaccine. General study findings and limits: Per reports, nearly half of all spike-specific TCRs target regions that are unmutated in variants. Baseline seropositives among AZD1222 recipients totaled only five to seven. Dominant at 160-218 and 743-854, vaccine-associated CD4 TCRs also spanned spike. Two AZD1222 doses significantly raised spike-specific TCR breadth and depth over controls.

The CDR3 spans 14 residues. V lost 4 bases and J 1 base, leaving 11 bases between the germline ends. Per the germline V gene, CDR1 is SGHRS and CDR2 is YFSETQ. TCRdb's copy holds only in-frame clones and misses some; the assay was immunoSEQ multiplex PCR. This table holds 150,000 or so clones, roughly nine tenths found once. About this clone itself: The antigen is unknown.

This specimen consisted of peripheral blood, obtained on day 0 of AZD1222 vaccination. The chain links TRBV5-1 to TRBJ2-5; D perhaps matches TRBD2 (6 bases). This clonotype was obtained from an adult in good health. CDR3 bases: TGCGCCAGCAGCCCTGGCGGGGCCCAAGAGACCCAGTACTTC. Translation gives CASSPGGAQETQYF.